This T cell receptor beta chain was obtained from a study of cytomegalovirus exposure and HLA in healthy donors. As regards this clone: Its target is not known.

Study findings and constraints: Later analysis suggested most CMV-associated TCR beta chains were HLA-restricted.

The PCR used 60 Vbeta and 13 Jbeta primers. The protocol was immunoSEQ multiplex PCR, while the TCRdb copy is restricted to in-frame clones and leaves out a portion. The table shows under 150,000 clones, with around 84% occurring only once. The sample was PBMCs. The source is a woman in her 40s in good health and CMV-seronegative.

CDR3 region: CARMQYSGPLSYNEQFF. In DNA form, the CDR3 reads TGTGCCAGAATGCAATATAGCGGGCCCCTTTCCTACAATGAGCAGTTCTTC. The chain combines TRBV27 with TRBJ2-1, with 7 bases lining up with TRBD2. The V gene's germline CDR1 is MNHEY and CDR2 SMNVEV (reference sequence). The CDR3 runs to 17 residues. V trimming: 9 bases; J trimming: 1 base; junction bases outside the gene matches: 15.